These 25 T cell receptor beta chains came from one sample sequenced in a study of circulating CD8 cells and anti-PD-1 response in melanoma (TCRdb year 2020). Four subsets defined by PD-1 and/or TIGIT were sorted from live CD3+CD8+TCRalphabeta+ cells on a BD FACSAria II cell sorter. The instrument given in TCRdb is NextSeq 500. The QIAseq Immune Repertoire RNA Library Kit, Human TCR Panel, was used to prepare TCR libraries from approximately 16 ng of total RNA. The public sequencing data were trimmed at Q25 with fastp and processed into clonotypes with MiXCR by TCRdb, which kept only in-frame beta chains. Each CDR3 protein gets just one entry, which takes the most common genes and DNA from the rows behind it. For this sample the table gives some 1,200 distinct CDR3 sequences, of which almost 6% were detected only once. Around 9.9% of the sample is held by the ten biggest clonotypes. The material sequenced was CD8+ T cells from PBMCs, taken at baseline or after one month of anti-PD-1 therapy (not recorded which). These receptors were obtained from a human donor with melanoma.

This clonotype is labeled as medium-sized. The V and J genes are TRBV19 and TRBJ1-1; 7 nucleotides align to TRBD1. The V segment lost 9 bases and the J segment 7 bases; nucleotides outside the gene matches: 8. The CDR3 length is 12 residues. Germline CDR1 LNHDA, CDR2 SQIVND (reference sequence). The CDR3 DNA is TGTGCCAGCCTCAGGGGGGACAGTGAAGCTTTCTTT. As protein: CASLRGDSEAFF.

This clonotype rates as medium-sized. The CDR3 loop reads CASSTPGLHSGQPQHF. The CDR3 DNA reads as TGTGCCAGCAGCACACCGGGACTCCACTCGGGGCAGCCCCAGCATTTT. The chain has TRBV28 and TRBJ1-5; a weak D match, TRBD1 (5 bases). This CDR3 spans 16 amino acids. The germline V gene encodes CDR1 MDHEN and CDR2 SYDVKM. Trimming took 6 bases from V and 7 from J, leaving 22 bases between them.

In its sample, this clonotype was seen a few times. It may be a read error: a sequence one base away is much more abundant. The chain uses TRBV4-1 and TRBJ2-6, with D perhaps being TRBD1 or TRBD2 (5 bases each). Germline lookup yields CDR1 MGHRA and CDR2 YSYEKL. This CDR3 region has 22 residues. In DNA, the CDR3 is TGCGCCAGCAGCCAAAATATCGACTACACACAGGAAATTCTCTCTGGGGCCAACGCCCTGACTTTC. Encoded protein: CASSQNIDYTQEILSGANALTF.

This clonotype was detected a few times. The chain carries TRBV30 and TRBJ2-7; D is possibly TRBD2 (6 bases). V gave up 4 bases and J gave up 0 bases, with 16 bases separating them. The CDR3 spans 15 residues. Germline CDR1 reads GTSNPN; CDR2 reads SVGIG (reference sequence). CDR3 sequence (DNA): TGTGCCTGGAAGATATCTGGGACTGCCTCCTACGAGCAGTACTTC. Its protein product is CAWKISGTASYEQYF.

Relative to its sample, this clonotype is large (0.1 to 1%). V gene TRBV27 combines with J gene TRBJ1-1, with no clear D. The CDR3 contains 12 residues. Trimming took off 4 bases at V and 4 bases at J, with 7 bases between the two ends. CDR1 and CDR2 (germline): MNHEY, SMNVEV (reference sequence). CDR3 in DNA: TGTGCCAGCAGTTCTTCCCCCACTGAAGCTTTCTTT. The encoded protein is CASSSSPTEAFF.

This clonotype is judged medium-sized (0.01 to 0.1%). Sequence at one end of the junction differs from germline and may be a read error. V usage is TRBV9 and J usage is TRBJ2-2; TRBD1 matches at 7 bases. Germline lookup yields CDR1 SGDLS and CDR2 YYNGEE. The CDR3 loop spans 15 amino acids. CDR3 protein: CASSVEGAKTGELFF. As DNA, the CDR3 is TGTGCCAGCAGCGTAGAGGGGGCGAAAACCGGGGAGCTGTTTTTT.

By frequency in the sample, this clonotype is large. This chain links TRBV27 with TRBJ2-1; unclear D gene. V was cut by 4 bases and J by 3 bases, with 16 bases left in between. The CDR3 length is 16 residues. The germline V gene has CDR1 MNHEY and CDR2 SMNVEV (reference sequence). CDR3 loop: CASSSPGSLYYNEQFF. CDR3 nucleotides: TGTGCCAGCAGTTCCCCCGGGTCCCTCTACTACAATGAGCAGTTCTTC.

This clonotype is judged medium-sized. This CDR3 is CASSLRGEAFF. For the CDR3, the DNA is TGTGCCAGCAGTTTACGAGGCGAAGCTTTCTTT. The gene calls are TRBV28 and TRBJ1-1; D remains ambiguous. This CDR3 comprises 11 residues. The V gene lost 2 bases and the J gene lost 8 bases, with 6 bases spanning the gap. The germline CDR1 and CDR2 sequences are MDHEN and SYDVKM.

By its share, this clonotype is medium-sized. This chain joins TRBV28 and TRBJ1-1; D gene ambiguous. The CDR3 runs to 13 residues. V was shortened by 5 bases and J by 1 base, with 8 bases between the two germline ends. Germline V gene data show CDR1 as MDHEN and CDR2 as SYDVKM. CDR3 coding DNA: TGTGCCAGCAGTCAGCCAGGGAACACTGAAGCTTTCTTT. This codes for CASSQPGNTEAFF.

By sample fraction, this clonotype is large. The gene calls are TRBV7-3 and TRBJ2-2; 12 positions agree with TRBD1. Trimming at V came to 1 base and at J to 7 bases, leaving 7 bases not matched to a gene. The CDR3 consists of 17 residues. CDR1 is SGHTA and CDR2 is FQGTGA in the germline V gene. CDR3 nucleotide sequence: TGTGCCAGCAGCTTAATCCCGGGACAGGGGGCGAACGGGGAGCTGTTTTTT. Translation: CASSLIPGQGANGELFF.

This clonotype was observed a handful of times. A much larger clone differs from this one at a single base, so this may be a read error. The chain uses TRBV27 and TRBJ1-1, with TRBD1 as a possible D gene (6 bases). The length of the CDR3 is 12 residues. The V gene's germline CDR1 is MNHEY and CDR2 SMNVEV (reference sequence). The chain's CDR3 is CASSLGGAEALF. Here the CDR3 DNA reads TGTGCCAGCAGTTTAGGGGGGGCCGAAGCTCTCTTT.

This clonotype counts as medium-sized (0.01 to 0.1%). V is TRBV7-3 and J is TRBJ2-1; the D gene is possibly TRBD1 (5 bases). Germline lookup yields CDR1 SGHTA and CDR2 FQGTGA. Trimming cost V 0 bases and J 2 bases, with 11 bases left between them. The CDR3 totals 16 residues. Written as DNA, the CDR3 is TGTGCCAGCAGCTTAACTGGACATAGAACCTACAATGAGCAGTTCTTC. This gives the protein CASSLTGHRTYNEQFF.

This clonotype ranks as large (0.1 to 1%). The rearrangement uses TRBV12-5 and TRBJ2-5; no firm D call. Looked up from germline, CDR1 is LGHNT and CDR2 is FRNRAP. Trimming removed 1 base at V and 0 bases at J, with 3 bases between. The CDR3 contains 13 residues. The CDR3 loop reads CASGLGYQETQYF. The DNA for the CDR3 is TGTGCTAGTGGTTTGGGGTACCAAGAGACCCAGTACTTC.

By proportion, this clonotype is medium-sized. The CDR3 sequence: CAWSVSVEAFF. The CDR3 DNA follows: TGTGCCTGGAGTGTTTCAGTGGAGGCTTTCTTT. The chain carries TRBV30 and TRBJ1-1; D is unresolved. Germline lookup yields CDR1 GTSNPN and CDR2 SVGIG (reference sequence). The CDR3 sequence is 11 residues long. Trimming removed 0 bases from V and 11 bases from J, with 10 bases in between.

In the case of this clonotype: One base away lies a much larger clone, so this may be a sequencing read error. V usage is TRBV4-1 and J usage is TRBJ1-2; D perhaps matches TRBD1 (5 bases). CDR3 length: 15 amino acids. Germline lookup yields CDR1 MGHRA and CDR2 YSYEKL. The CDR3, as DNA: TGCGCCAGCAGCCAAGGAACAGGAGCTAACTATGGCTACGCCTTC. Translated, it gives CASSQGTGANYGYAF.

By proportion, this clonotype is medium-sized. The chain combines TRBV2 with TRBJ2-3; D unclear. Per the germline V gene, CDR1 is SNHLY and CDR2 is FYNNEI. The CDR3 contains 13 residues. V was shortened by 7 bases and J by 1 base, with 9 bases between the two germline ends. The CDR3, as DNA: TGTGCCAGCATCCCGACGGGCACAGATACGCAGTATTTT. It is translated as CASIPTGTDTQYF.

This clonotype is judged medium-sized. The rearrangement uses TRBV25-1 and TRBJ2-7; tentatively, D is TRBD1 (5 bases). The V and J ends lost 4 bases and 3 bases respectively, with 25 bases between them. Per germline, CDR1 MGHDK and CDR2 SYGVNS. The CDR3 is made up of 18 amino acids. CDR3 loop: CASSVAVVVGAARYEQYF. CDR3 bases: TGTGCCAGCAGTGTGGCTGTGGTAGTTGGGGCAGCCCGCTACGAGCAGTACTTC.

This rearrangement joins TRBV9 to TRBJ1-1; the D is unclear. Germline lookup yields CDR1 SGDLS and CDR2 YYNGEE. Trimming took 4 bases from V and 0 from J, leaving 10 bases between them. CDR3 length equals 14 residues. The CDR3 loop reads CASSLDYMNTEAFF. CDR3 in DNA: TGTGCCAGCAGCCTCGACTATATGAACACTGAAGCTTTCTTT. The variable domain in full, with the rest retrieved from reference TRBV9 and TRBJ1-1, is DSGVTQTPKHLITATGQRVTLRCSPRSGDLSVYWYQQSLDQGLQFLIQYYNGEERAKGNILERFSAQQFPDLHSELNLSSLELGDSALYFCASSLDYMNTEAFFGQGTRLTVV.

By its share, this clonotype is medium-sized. The CDR3 protein is CASSSRQESYEQYF. The DNA of the CDR3 is TGTGCCAGCAGCTCGAGACAGGAATCCTACGAGCAGTACTTC. The V and J genes are TRBV28 and TRBJ2-7; D may be TRBD1 (6 bases). Looked up from germline, CDR1 is MDHEN and CDR2 is SYDVKM. Deletions cut 6 bases from V and 1 base from J, with 13 bases between. This CDR3 has 14 residues.

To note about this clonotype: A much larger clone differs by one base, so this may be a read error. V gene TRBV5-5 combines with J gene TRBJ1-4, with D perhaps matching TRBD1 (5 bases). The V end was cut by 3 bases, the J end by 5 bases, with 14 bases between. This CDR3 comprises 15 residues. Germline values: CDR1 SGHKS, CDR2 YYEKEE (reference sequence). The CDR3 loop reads CASSWTRGINEKLFF. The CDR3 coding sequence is TGTGCCAGCAGCTGGACAAGGGGCATAAATGAAAAACTGTTTTTT.

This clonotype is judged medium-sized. CDR3 loop: CASSARQGGADTQYF. The CDR3 coding sequence is TGTGCCAGTAGTGCGAGACAGGGTGGAGCAGATACGCAGTATTTT. The chain is built from TRBV19 and TRBJ2-3, with 7 nucleotides matching TRBD1. CDR1 is LNHDA, CDR2 SQIVND, per germline (reference sequence). The CDR3 has 15 residues. Losses at the gene ends were 5 bases for V and 4 bases for J; bases not matched to a gene: 9.

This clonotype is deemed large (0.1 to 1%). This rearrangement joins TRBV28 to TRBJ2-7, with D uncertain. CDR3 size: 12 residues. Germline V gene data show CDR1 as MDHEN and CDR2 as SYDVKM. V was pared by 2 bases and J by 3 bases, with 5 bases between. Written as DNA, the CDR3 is TGTGCCAGCAGTTTAACGGTCTACGAGCAGTACTTC. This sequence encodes CASSLTVYEQYF.

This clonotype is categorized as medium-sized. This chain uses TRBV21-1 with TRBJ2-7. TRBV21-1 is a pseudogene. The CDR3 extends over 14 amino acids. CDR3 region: CASSKSRRDYEQYF. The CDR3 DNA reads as TGTGCCAGCAGCAAAAGCCGAAGGGACTACGAGCAGTACTTC.

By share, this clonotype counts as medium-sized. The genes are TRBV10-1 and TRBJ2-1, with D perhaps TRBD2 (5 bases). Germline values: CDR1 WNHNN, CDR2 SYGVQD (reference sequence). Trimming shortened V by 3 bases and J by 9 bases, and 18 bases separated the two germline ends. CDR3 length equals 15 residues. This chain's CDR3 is CASSDRLGLLREQFF. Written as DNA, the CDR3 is TGCGCCAGCAGTGATCGCCTCGGACTTCTCCGTGAGCAGTTCTTC.

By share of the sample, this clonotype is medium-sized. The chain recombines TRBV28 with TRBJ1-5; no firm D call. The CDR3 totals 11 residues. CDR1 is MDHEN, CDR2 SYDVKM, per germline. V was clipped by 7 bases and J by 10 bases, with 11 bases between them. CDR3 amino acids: CASTVGGPQHF. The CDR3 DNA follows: TGTGCCAGCACTGTTGGAGGTCCCCAGCATTTT.